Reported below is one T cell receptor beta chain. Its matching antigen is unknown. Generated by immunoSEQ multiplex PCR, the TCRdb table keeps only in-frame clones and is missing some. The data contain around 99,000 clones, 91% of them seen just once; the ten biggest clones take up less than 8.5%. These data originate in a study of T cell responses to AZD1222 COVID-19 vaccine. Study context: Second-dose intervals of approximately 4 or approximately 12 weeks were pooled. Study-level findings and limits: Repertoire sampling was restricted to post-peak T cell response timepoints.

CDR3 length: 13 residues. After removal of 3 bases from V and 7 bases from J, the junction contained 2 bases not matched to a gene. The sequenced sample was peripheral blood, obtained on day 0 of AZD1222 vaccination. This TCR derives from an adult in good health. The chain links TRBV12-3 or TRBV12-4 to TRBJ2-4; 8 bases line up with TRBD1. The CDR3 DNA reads TGTGCCAGCAGTTTCGGACAGGGCAACATTCAGTACTTC. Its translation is CASSFGQGNIQYF.